There are a few counts of the clone carrying this TCR beta chain. The sample is drawn from a study of blood T cell repertoires in COVID-19. As for the study in general: Italy, Spain and the United States were the sources of the convalescent and acute COVID-19 samples.

After removal of 7 bases from V and 2 bases from J, the junction contained 9 bases not matched to a gene. The CDR3 contains 15 residues. Germline V gives CDR1 LNHDA, CDR2 SQIVND (reference sequence). Clones were sequenced by immunoSEQ multiplex PCR, and TCRdb holds only the in-frame ones, with some missing. The data show hundreds of thousands of clones, with around nine tenths seen just once and around 1.6% held by the top ten. The chain recombines TRBV19 with TRBJ2-3, with TRBD2 matching over 7 bases. The TCR comes from a woman in her forties or fifties who had recovered from COVID-19. The material sequenced was PBMCs or T cells enriched from blood (not recorded which). The CDR3: CASKTLGRNTDTQYF. The CDR3 DNA sequence: TGTGCCAGTAAGACCCTCGGGAGGAACACAGATACGCAGTATTTT.